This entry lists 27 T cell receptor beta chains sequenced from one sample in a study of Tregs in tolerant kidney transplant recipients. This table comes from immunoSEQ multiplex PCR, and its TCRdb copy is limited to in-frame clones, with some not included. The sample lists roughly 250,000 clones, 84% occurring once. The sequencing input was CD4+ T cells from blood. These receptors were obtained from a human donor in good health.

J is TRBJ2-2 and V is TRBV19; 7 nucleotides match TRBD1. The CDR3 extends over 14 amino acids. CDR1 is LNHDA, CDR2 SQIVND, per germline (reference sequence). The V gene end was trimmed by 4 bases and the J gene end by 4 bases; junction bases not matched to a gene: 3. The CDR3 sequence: CASSNDRATGELFF. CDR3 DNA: TGTGCCAGTAGTAACGACAGGGCCACCGGGGAGCTGTTTTTT.

The CDR3 coding sequence is TGCGCCAGCAGCTACTCTCGAGGATCCTACGAGCAGTACTTC. This encodes CASSYSRGSYEQYF. V and J are TRBV5-1 and TRBJ2-7; no reliable D call. V dropped 3 bases and J dropped 1 base, with 11 bases sitting between them. The length of the CDR3 is 14 residues. The germline CDR1 and CDR2 sequences are SGHRS and YFSETQ.

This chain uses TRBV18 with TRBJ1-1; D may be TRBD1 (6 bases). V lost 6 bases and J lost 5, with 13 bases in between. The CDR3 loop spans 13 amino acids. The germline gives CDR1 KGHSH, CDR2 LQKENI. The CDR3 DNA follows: TGTGCCAGCTCTTCAACAGGGAATACTGAAGCTTTCTTT. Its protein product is CASSSTGNTEAFF. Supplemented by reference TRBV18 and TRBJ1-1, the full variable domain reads NAGVMQNPRHLVRRRGQEARLRCSPMKGHSHVYWYRQLPEEGLKFMVYLQKENIIDESGMPKERFSAEFPKEGPSILRIQQVVRGDSAAYFCASSSTGNTEAFFGQGTRLTVV.

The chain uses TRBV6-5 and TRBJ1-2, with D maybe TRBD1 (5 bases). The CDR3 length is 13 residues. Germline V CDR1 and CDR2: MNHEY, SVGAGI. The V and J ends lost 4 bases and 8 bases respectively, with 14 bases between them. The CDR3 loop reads CASSSGPSGGYTF. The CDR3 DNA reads TGTGCCAGCAGTTCGGGTCCCTCAGGGGGCTACACCTTC.

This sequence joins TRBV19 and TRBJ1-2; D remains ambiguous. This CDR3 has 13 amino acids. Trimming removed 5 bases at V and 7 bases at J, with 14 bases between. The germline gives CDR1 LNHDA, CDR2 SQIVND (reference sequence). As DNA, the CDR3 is TGTGCCAGTAGTCGGTGGTCCTCCGGTGGCTACACCTTC. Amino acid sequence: CASSRWSSGGYTF.

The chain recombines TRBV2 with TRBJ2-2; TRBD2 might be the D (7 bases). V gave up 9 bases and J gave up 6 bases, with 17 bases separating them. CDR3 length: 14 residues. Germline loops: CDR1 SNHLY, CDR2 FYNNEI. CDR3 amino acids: CASIIGRGSGELFF. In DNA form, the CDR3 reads TGTGCCAGTATTATTGGGAGGGGGTCCGGGGAGCTGTTTTTT.

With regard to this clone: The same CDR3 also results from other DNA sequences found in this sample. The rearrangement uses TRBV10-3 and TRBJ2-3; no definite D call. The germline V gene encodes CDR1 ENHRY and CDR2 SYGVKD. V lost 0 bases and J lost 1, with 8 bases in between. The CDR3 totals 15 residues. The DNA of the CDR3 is TGTGCCATCAGTGAGTCTCGAAGGGGCACAGATACGCAGTATTTT. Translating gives CAISESRRGTDTQYF.

As DNA, the CDR3 is TGCAGCGCCTTGGAGATGGGACTATCAGGAAACACCATATATTTT. This gives the protein CSALEMGLSGNTIYF. This chain uses TRBV29-1 with TRBJ1-3, with D perhaps TRBD1 (5 bases). Germline CDR1 SQVTM, CDR2 ANQGSEA. Trimming cost V 7 bases and J 4 bases, with 20 bases left between them. The CDR3 has 15 amino acids.

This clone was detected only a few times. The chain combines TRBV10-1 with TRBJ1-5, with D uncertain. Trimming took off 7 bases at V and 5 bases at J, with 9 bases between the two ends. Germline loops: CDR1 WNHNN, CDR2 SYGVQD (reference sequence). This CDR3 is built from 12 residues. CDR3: CASTEGYQPQHF. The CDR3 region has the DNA TGCGCCAGCACCGAAGGTTATCAGCCCCAGCATTTT.

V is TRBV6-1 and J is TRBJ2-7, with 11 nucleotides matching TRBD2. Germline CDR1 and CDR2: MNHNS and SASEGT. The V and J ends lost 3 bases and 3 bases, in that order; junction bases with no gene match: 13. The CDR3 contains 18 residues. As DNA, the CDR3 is TGTGCCAGCAGTGACCCGGGACTAGCGGCCGTGTCCGGCTACGAGCAGTACTTC. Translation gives CASSDPGLAAVSGYEQYF.

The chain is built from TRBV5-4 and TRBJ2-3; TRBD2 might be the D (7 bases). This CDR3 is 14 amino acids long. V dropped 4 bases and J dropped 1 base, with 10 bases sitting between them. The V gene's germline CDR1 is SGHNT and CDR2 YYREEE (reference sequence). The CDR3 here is CASSRGGGTDTQYF. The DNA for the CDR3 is TGTGCCAGCAGCCGAGGGGGGGGCACAGATACGCAGTATTTT.

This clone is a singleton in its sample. CDR3 region: CASSLYNANLIYGYTF. The CDR3 coding sequence is TGTGCCAGCAGCCTTTATAACGCGAATCTGATTTATGGCTACACCTTC. This chain joins TRBV7-9 and TRBJ1-2, with D unresolved. The CDR3 has 16 amino acids. Germline CDR1 and CDR2: SEHNR and FQNEAQ (reference sequence). The V gene lost 5 bases and the J gene lost 5 bases, with 21 bases spanning the gap.

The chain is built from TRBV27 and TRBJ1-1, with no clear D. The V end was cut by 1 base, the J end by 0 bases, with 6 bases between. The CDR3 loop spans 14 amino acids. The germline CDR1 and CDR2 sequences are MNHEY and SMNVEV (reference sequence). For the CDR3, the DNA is TGTGCCAGCAGTTTATTCGGGGTGAACACTGAAGCTTTCTTT. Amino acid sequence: CASSLFGVNTEAFF.

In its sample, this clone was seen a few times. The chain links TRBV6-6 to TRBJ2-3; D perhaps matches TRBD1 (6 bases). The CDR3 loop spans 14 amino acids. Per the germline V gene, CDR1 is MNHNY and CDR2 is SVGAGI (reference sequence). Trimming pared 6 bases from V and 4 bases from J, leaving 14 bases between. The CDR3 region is CASRPHTGSDTQYF. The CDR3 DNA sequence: TGTGCCAGCAGACCCCACACAGGGTCAGATACGCAGTATTTT.

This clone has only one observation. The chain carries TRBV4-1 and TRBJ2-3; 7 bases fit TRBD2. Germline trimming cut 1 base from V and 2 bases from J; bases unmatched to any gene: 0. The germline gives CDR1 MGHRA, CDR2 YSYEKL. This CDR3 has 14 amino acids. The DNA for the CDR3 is TGCGCCAGCAGCCAAGGACTAGCCACAGATACGCAGTATTTT. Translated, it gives CASSQGLATDTQYF.

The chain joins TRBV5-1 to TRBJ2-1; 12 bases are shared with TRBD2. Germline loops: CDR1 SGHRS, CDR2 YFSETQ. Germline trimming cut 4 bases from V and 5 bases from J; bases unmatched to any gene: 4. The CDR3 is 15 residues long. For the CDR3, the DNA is TGCGCCAGCAGCCTAGGACTAGCGGGACACAATGAGCAGTTCTTC. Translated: CASSLGLAGHNEQFF.

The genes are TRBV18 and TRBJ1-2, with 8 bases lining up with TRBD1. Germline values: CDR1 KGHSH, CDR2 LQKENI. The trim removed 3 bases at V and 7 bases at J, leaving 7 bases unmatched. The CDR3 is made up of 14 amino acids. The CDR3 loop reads CASSPVTGGFGYTF. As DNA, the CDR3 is TGTGCCAGCTCACCGGTTACAGGGGGTTTTGGCTACACCTTC.

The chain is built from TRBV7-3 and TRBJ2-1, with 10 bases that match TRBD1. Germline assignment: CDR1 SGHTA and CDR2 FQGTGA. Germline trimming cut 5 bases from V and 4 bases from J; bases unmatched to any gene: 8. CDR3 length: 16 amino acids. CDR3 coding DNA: TGTGCCAGCAGCCCAAGGGGGACAGGGGATTACAATGAGCAGTTCTTC. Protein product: CASSPRGTGDYNEQFF. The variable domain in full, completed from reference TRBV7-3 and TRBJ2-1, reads GAGVSQTPSNKVTEKGKYVELRCDPISGHTALYWYRQSLGQGPEFLIYFQGTGAADDSGLPNDRFFAVRPEGSVSTLKIQRTERGDSAVYLCASSPRGTGDYNEQFFGPGTRLTVL.

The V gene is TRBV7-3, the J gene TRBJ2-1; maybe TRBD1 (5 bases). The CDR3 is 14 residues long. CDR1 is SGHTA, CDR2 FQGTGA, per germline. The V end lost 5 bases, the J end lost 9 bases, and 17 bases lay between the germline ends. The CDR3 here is CASSQAGLKGEQFF. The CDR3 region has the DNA TGTGCCAGCAGCCAGGCAGGGTTAAAAGGTGAGCAGTTCTTC.

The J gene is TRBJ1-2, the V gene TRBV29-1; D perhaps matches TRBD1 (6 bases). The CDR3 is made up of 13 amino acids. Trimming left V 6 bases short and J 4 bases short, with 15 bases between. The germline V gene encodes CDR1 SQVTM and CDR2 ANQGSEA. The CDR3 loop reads CSVPRGPRYGYTF. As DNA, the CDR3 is TGCAGCGTACCACGGGGGCCCCGCTATGGCTACACCTTC.

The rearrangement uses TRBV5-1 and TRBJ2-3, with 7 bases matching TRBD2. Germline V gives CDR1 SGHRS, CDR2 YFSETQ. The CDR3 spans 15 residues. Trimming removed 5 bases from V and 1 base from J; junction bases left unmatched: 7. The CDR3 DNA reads TGCGCCAGCAGGGTAGGACTAGACGGCACAGATACGCAGTATTTT. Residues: CASRVGLDGTDTQYF.

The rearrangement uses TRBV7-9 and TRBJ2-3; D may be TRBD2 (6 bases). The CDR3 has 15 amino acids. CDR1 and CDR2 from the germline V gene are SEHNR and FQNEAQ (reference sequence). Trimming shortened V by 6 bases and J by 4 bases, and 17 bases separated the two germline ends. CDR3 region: CASRWGELGADTQYF. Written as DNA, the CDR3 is TGTGCCAGCAGGTGGGGGGAGCTAGGGGCAGATACGCAGTATTTT.

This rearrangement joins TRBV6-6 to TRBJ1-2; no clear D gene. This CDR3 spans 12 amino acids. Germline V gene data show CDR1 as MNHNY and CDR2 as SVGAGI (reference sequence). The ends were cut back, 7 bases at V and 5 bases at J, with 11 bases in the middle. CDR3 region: CASIRDQYGYTF. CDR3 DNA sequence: TGTGCCAGCATCCGAGATCAGTATGGCTACACCTTC.

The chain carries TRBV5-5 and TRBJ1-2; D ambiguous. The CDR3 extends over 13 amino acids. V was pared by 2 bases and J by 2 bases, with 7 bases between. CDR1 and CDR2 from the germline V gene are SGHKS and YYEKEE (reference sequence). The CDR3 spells CASSLGPNYGYTF. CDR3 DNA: TGTGCCAGCAGCTTAGGTCCCAACTATGGCTACACCTTC.

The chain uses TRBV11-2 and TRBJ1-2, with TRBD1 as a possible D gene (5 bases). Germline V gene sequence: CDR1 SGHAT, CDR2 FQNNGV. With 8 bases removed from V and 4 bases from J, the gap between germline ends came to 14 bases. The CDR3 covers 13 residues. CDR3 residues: CASRQGIGYGYTF. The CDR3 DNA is TGTGCCAGCCGTCAGGGAATCGGCTATGGCTACACCTTC.

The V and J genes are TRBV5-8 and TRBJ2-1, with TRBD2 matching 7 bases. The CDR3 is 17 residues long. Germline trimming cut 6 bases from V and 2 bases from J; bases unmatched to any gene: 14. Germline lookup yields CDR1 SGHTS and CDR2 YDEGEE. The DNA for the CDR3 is TGTGCCAGCACTTTCCTGGGAGGGGCCGGGGCCTACAATGAGCAGTTCTTC. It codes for CASTFLGGAGAYNEQFF. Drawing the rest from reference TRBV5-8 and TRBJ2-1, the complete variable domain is EAGVTQSPTHLIKTRGQQATLRCSPISGHTSVYWYQQALGLGLQFLLWYDEGEERNRGNFPPRFSGRQFPNYSSELNVNALELEDSALYLCASTFLGGAGAYNEQFFGPGTRLTVL.

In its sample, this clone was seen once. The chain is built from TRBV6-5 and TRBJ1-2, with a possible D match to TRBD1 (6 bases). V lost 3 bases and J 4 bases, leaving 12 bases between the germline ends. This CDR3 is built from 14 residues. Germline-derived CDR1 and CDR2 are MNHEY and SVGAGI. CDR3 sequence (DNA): TGTGCCAGCAGTTATCAGGGGTACAGCTATGGCTACACCTTC. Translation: CASSYQGYSYGYTF.